The 26 T cell receptor beta chains reported below all come from one sample, sequenced in a study of Tregs in tolerant kidney transplant recipients (dated by TCRdb to 2018 to 2020). Preparation of the library involved the immunoSEQ multiplex PCR assay. TCRdb retrieved this table from immuneACCESS and kept in-frame rearrangements only. Not all clones are present; in checked studies, unresolved V genes account for under half, and no reason is known for the remainder. This sample is represented by fewer than 55,000 clones; roughly nine tenths of them were singletons. The top ten hold less than 20% of the sample. The transplants used related donors with nonmyeloablative bone marrow transplantation, and mixed chimerism in the human trials was transient. The source material was CD8+ T cells from blood (PBMCs), sampled 12 months after the transplant. The receptors here all came from a human patient who received a combined kidney and bone marrow transplant. Where a transplant has occurred, the graft donor may have supplied some of the T cells.

V gene TRBV6-5 combines with J gene TRBJ1-4; D is undetermined. Trimming shortened V by 4 bases and J by 4 bases, and 13 bases separated the two germline ends. Germline CDR1 reads MNHEY; CDR2 reads SVGAGI. This CDR3 has 15 amino acids. The CDR3: CASSSRGQLNEKLFF. CDR3 DNA sequence: TGTGCCAGCAGTTCCCGTGGGCAGCTTAATGAAAAACTGTTTTTT.

V is TRBV10-3 and J is TRBJ1-1; 12 bases agree with TRBD1. This CDR3 has 15 residues. From germline, CDR1 is ENHRY and CDR2 SYGVKD. Unmatched junction bases numbered 6, after V lost 6 bases and J lost 4 bases. CDR3 region: CAISGTGGRGTEAFF. The CDR3 bases are TGTGCCATCAGCGGGACAGGGGGCAGGGGCACTGAAGCTTTCTTT.

The J gene is TRBJ1-5, the V gene TRBV7-8; 8 nucleotides align to TRBD1. Germline assignment: CDR1 SGHVS and CDR2 FQNEAQ. This CDR3 region has 15 residues. V lost 0 bases and J lost 4; bases outside the gene matches: 2. The CDR3 nucleotides read TGTGCCAGCAGCTTAGCAGGACAGGGAAATCAGCCCCAGCATTTT. Translating it yields CASSLAGQGNQPQHF.

The gene calls are TRBV9 and TRBJ2-5; 12 nucleotides agree with TRBD2. V lost 7 bases to trimming and J lost 4 bases; unmatched junction nucleotides: 5. In germline, CDR1 is SGDLS, CDR2 YYNGEE. The CDR3 runs 14 residues. This CDR3 reads CASGGGLAGETQYF. In DNA, the CDR3 is TGTGCCAGCGGAGGGGGACTAGCGGGAGAGACCCAGTACTTC.

The rearrangement joins TRBV27 to TRBJ1-6, with TRBD1 identical over 7 bases. Per germline, CDR1 MNHEY and CDR2 SMNVEV (reference sequence). The CDR3 sequence is 14 residues long. V shed 4 bases and J 9 bases; nucleotides not matched to a gene: 6. CDR3 DNA: TGTGCCAGCAGTTGGAACAGGGGAGGTTCACCCCTCCACTTT. This codes for CASSWNRGGSPLHF.

The J gene is TRBJ2-5, the V gene TRBV13, with 11 bases aligning to TRBD2. After removal of 4 bases from V and 7 bases from J, the junction contained 14 bases not matched to a gene. Germline-derived CDR1 and CDR2 are PRHDT and FYEKMQ (reference sequence). CDR3 length equals 17 residues. The CDR3 region has the DNA TGTGCCAGCAGCTCGCCCCCATCGGGACTAGCGGACAGGACCCAGTACTTC. Translated, it gives CASSSPPSGLADRTQYF.

The chain is built from TRBV19 and TRBJ2-1; 9 bases line up with TRBD1. CDR1 and CDR2 from the germline V gene are LNHDA and SQIVND (reference sequence). With V trimmed by 7 bases and J by 4 bases, 8 bases remained unmatched. There are 15 residues in the CDR3. CDR3 amino acids: CASKLLDRGYNEQFF. DNA of the CDR3: TGTGCCAGTAAGTTGCTGGACAGGGGATACAATGAGCAGTTCTTC.

This clone was observed a few times. The chain employs TRBV4-1 and TRBJ2-2, with 7 bases lining up with TRBD1. After removal of 1 base from V and 2 bases from J, the junction contained 4 bases not matched to a gene. CDR1 is MGHRA, CDR2 YSYEKL, per germline. The CDR3 is 16 residues long. CDR3 amino acids: CASSQATGRNTGELFF. CDR3 sequence (DNA): TGCGCCAGCAGCCAAGCGACAGGGAGAAACACCGGGGAGCTGTTTTTT.

The J gene is TRBJ1-1, the V gene TRBV19, with 8 nucleotides matching TRBD1. This CDR3 has 14 residues. Germline CDR1 and CDR2: LNHDA and SQIVND (reference sequence). V shed 5 bases and J 6 bases; nucleotides not matched to a gene: 8. The CDR3 region has the DNA TGTGCCAGTAGTTGGACGGGACAGGTCCCTGAAGCTTTCTTT. Protein: CASSWTGQVPEAFF.

The V call is TRBV6-5, the J call TRBJ2-5; weak D call: TRBD1 (6 bases). V lost 6 bases, J lost 5 bases, and 19 bases lay in between. This CDR3 has 15 amino acids. Germline V gene lookup returns CDR1 MNHEY and CDR2 SVGAGI. The CDR3 nucleotides are TGTGCCAGCAGGCTACTCGGGACATCCTTGGAGACCCAGTACTTC. This gives the protein CASRLLGTSLETQYF.

Only one count was recorded for this clone. The chain employs TRBV2 and TRBJ2-3; 7 bases agree with TRBD2. CDR1 and CDR2 from the germline V gene are SNHLY and FYNNEI. V lost 10 bases, J lost 0 bases, and 7 bases stayed unmatched. The CDR3 contains 14 residues. CDR3 protein: CATKAGTSTDTQYF. CDR3 sequence (DNA): TGTGCCACCAAAGCGGGAACTAGCACAGATACGCAGTATTTT.

The rearrangement joins TRBV19 to TRBJ2-1, with 7 positions matching TRBD2. This CDR3 region has 16 residues. Per the germline V gene, CDR1 is LNHDA and CDR2 is SQIVND (reference sequence). V shed 2 bases and J 5 bases; nucleotides not matched to a gene: 9. The CDR3 nucleotides read TGTGCCAGTAGTATACGGGGCGGGAGACGGCACAATGAGCAGTTCTTC. This codes for CASSIRGGRRHNEQFF.

This chain's CDR3 is CASSFGDVETQYF. In DNA, the CDR3 is TGTGCCAGCAGCTTCGGTGATGTAGAGACCCAGTACTTC. The chain carries TRBV5-6 and TRBJ2-5; D not certain. V was cut by 2 bases and J by 4 bases, with 9 bases left in between. Germline loops: CDR1 SGHDT, CDR2 YYEEEE. The CDR3 loop spans 13 amino acids. Supplemented by reference TRBV5-6 and TRBJ2-5, the full variable domain reads DAGVTQSPTHLIKTRGQQVTLRCSPKSGHDTVSWYQQALGQGPQFIFQYYEEEERQRGNFPDRFSGHQFPNYSSELNVNALLLGDSALYLCASSFGDVETQYFGPGTRLLVL.

The chain carries TRBV11-2 and TRBJ2-1; a weak D match, TRBD1 (5 bases). V was cut by 4 bases and J by 7 bases, with 8 bases left in between. Germline loops: CDR1 SGHAT, CDR2 FQNNGV. This CDR3 has 12 residues. The CDR3 spells CASSSDSNEQFF. Here the CDR3 DNA reads TGTGCCAGCAGCTCCGACAGTAATGAGCAGTTCTTC.

The chain employs TRBV5-5 and TRBJ1-1; the match to TRBD1 covers 9 bases. The germline V gene encodes CDR1 SGHKS and CDR2 YYEKEE (reference sequence). CDR3 length: 13 residues. V dropped 3 bases and J dropped 3; count of bases not matched to a gene: 0. The CDR3 protein is CASSWTGDTEAFF. In DNA, the CDR3 is TGTGCCAGCAGCTGGACAGGGGACACTGAAGCTTTCTTT.

The chain employs TRBV14 and TRBJ1-2, with D possibly being TRBD1 (5 bases). CDR1 SGHDN and CDR2 FVKESK come from the germline V gene. V was trimmed by 3 bases and J by 5 bases, leaving 16 bases between them. CDR3 length equals 15 residues. The CDR3 loop is CASSQGKGLPYGYTF. In DNA form, the CDR3 reads TGTGCCAGCAGCCAGGGAAAGGGGCTCCCTTATGGCTACACCTTC.

This clone was detected a few times. V is TRBV7-8 and J is TRBJ2-2, with TRBD1 matching over 8 bases. There are 16 residues in the CDR3. Unmatched junction bases numbered 6, after V lost 6 bases and J lost 0 bases. The germline V gene has CDR1 SGHVS and CDR2 FQNEAQ. In DNA form, the CDR3 reads TGTGCCAGCAGTTGGGACAGGTACGCGAACACCGGGGAGCTGTTTTTT. This sequence encodes CASSWDRYANTGELFF.

The chain joins TRBV27 to TRBJ2-7, with a possible D match to TRBD2 (5 bases). The CDR3 is 13 residues long. The germline CDR1 and CDR2 sequences are MNHEY and SMNVEV (reference sequence). Trimming pared 1 base from V and 5 bases from J, leaving 9 bases between. The CDR3 coding sequence is TGTGCCAGCAGTTTATTGCGGGCCCACGAGCAGTACTTC. Protein sequence: CASSLLRAHEQYF.

The rearrangement joins TRBV28 to TRBJ2-2, with TRBD2 identical over 12 bases. V lost 2 bases and J lost 1; bases outside the gene matches: 5. CDR1 and CDR2 from the germline V gene are MDHEN and SYDVKM. The CDR3 has 18 residues. CDR3 amino acids: CASSLRLAGVENTGELFF. The CDR3 DNA follows: TGTGCCAGCAGTTTACGACTAGCGGGGGTCGAGAACACCGGGGAGCTGTTTTTT.

V gene TRBV15 combines with J gene TRBJ2-1; D unresolved. With 2 bases removed from V and 5 bases from J, the gap between germline ends came to 10 bases. This CDR3 comprises 14 residues. Germline-derived CDR1 and CDR2 are LNHNV and YYDKDF (reference sequence). For the CDR3, the DNA is TGTGCCACCAGCAGAACCCCACTACACAATGAGCAGTTCTTC. This translates into CATSRTPLHNEQFF. Looking up the rest from reference TRBV15 and TRBJ2-1 gives the full variable domain: DAMVIQNPRYQVTQFGKPVTLSCSQTLNHNVMYWYQQKSSQAPKLLFHYYDKDFNNEADTPDNFQSRRPNTSFCFLDIRSPGLGDTAMYLCATSRTPLHNEQFFGPGTRLTVL.

The chain combines TRBV4-1 with TRBJ2-1; 12 bases match TRBD2. J gave up 4 bases and V 2 bases, and 0 bases lay outside the gene matches. Germline V gene lookup returns CDR1 MGHRA and CDR2 YSYEKL. CDR3 size: 15 residues. The CDR3 reads CASSQLAGGYNEQFF. CDR3 sequence (DNA): TGCGCCAGCAGCCAACTAGCGGGGGGGTACAATGAGCAGTTCTTC.

The V gene is TRBV15, the J gene TRBJ2-2, with unresolved D. Germline V gene sequence: CDR1 LNHNV, CDR2 YYDKDF (reference sequence). There are 12 residues in the CDR3. Trimming removed 5 bases from V and 6 bases from J, with 7 bases in between. In DNA form, the CDR3 reads TGTGCCACCAGCGTATTATCCGGGGAGCTGTTTTTT. It encodes CATSVLSGELFF.

The chain uses TRBV19 and TRBJ1-3, with a weak D call TRBD1 (5 bases). The CDR3 sequence is 15 residues long. Trimming left V 1 base short and J 0 bases short, with 7 bases between. CDR1 is LNHDA, CDR2 SQIVND, per germline (reference sequence). CDR3 amino acids: CASSIGGSSGNTIYF. The CDR3 nucleotides read TGTGCCAGTAGTATAGGGGGCTCCTCTGGAAACACCATATATTTT.

The chain employs TRBV15 and TRBJ2-1, with D maybe TRBD1 (6 bases). Trimming left V 1 base short and J 5 bases short, with 15 bases between. The CDR3 covers 16 residues. Germline CDR1 and CDR2: LNHNV and YYDKDF (reference sequence). The CDR3, as DNA: TGTGCCACCAGCAGAGTAGAACAGGGTATTGACAATGAGCAGTTCTTC. It is translated as CATSRVEQGIDNEQFF.

The chain carries TRBV5-1 and TRBJ2-2; D remains ambiguous. V dropped 3 bases and J dropped 0 bases, with 12 bases sitting between them. Germline V CDR1 and CDR2: SGHRS, YFSETQ. CDR3 length equals 16 residues. The DNA of the CDR3 is TGCGCCAGCAGCTGGAGATTATCAACGAACACCGGGGAGCTGTTTTTT. As protein: CASSWRLSTNTGELFF. Full variable domain (outside the CDR3, taken from reference TRBV5-1 and TRBJ2-2): KAGVTQTPRYLIKTRGQQVTLSCSPISGHRSVSWYQQTPGQGLQFLFEYFSETQRNKGNFPGRFSGRQFSNSRSEMNVSTLELGDSALYLCASSWRLSTNTGELFFGEGSRLTVL.

This chain joins TRBV27 and TRBJ2-7; maybe TRBD2 (5 bases). V was pared by 4 bases and J by 2 bases, with 9 bases between. This CDR3 spans 13 amino acids. CDR1 MNHEY and CDR2 SMNVEV come from the germline V gene (reference sequence). The CDR3 DNA reads TGTGCCAGCAGTTGGCGGGTTACCTACGAGCAGTACTTC. Amino acid sequence: CASSWRVTYEQYF.